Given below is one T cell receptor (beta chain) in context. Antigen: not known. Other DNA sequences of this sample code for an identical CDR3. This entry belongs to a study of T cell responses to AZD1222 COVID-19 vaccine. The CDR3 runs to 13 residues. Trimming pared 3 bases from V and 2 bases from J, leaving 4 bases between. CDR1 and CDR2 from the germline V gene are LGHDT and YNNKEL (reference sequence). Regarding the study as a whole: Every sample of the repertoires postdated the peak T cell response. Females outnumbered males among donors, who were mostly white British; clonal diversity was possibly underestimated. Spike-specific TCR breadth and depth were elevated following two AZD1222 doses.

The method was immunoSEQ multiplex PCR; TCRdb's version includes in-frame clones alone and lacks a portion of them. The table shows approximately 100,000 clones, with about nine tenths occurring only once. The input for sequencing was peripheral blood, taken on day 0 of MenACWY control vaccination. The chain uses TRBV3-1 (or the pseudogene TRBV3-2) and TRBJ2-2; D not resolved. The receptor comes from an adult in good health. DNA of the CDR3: TGTGCCAGCAGCCAGGGAAACACCGGGGAGCTGTTTTTT. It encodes CASSQGNTGELFF.